Following are 10 T cell receptor beta chains from one sample sequenced in a study of blood T cell repertoires in COVID-19. TCRdb keeps only in-frame clones here, not all; method: immunoSEQ multiplex PCR. The sample comprises approximately 89,000 clones, about 83% of which are singletons, and approximately 14% rests with the top ten. Material for sequencing was peripheral blood. These receptors were collected from a woman in her 70s with acute or convalescent COVID-19.

The V call is TRBV7-9, the J call TRBJ2-2; D unclear. The CDR3 loop spans 14 amino acids. Germline-derived CDR1 and CDR2 are SEHNR and FQNEAQ (reference sequence). Between the trimmed V and J ends, which lost 3 bases and 6 bases, there was a span of 11 bases. CDR3 DNA: TGTGCCAGCAGCTTGACTGAGGCCGCCGGGGAGCTGTTTTTT. This sequence encodes CASSLTEAAGELFF.

In its sample, this clone was seen once. The gene calls are TRBV28 and TRBJ2-7; no firm D call. This CDR3 comprises 11 residues. Trimming shortened V by 4 bases and J by 6 bases, and 7 bases separated the two germline ends. Germline lookup yields CDR1 MDHEN and CDR2 SYDVKM. DNA for the CDR3: TGTGCCAGCAGTTACGCCGGCGAGCAGTACGTC. Its protein is CASSYAGEQYV.

The gene calls are TRBV3-1 (or the pseudogene TRBV3-2) and TRBJ1-1; D gene ambiguous. Germline CDR1 reads LGHDT; CDR2 reads YNNKEL (reference sequence). This CDR3 is 15 amino acids long. V was trimmed by 1 base and J by 4 bases, leaving 13 bases between them. DNA of the CDR3: TGTGCCAGCAGCCAAGGGTACGCCCGGGTCACTGAAGCTTTCTTT. Its protein is CASSQGYARVTEAFF.

The V and J genes are TRBV27 and TRBJ2-5; 7 positions match TRBD2. The CDR3 runs to 14 residues. Germline V CDR1 and CDR2: MNHEY, SMNVEV (reference sequence). V lost 0 bases, J lost 2 bases, and 0 bases stayed unmatched. The CDR3 bases are TGTGCCAGCAGTTTATCGGGGGGGCAAGAGACCCAGTACTTC. It translates to CASSLSGGQETQYF.

The chain is built from TRBV6-2 or TRBV6-3 and TRBJ1-2; D call uncertain. The germline V gene has CDR1 MNHEY and CDR2 SVGEGT. The CDR3 runs 13 residues. The germline V and J ends were trimmed by 5 bases and 5 bases, with 12 bases remaining between them. This CDR3 reads CASSLGREYGYTF. As DNA, the CDR3 is TGTGCCAGCAGTCTCGGACGGGAGTATGGCTACACCTTC.

The chain uses TRBV12-3 or TRBV12-4 and TRBJ2-2; TRBD1 agrees at 9 bases. V trimming: 6 bases; J trimming: 6 bases; junction bases outside the gene matches: 2. This CDR3 has 13 amino acids. The CDR3 reads CASSRQGAGELFF. CDR3 bases: TGTGCCAGCAGCCGACAGGGGGCCGGGGAGCTGTTTTTT.

This sequence joins TRBV7-9 and TRBJ1-2; D is possibly TRBD1 (5 bases). The CDR3 covers 15 residues. Germline assignment: CDR1 SEHNR and CDR2 FQNEAQ (reference sequence). Trimming left V 1 base short and J 4 bases short, with 13 bases between. The CDR3 reads CASSLGIREVYGYTF. The CDR3 region has the DNA TGTGCCAGCAGCTTAGGGATCAGGGAGGTCTATGGCTACACCTTC.

This clone came up once. The chain recombines TRBV5-4 with TRBJ2-2, with D uncertain. CDR1 is SGHNT and CDR2 is YYREEE in the germline V gene (reference sequence). The length of the CDR3 is 15 residues. V gave up 1 base and J gave up 2 bases, with 9 bases separating them. CDR3 nucleotides: TGTGCCAGCAGCTTGTCGTATGGCAACACCGGGGAGCTGTTTTTT. It yields the protein CASSLSYGNTGELFF.

The chain carries TRBV10-1 and TRBJ2-2, with a tentative D call TRBD2 (6 bases). The V end lost 2 bases, the J end lost 6 bases, and 7 bases lay between the germline ends. Germline CDR1 is WNHNN and CDR2 is SYGVQD (reference sequence). The CDR3 consists of 13 residues. This chain's CDR3 is CASSERGSGELFF. In nucleotides, the CDR3 is TGCGCCAGCAGTGAGCGGGGGTCCGGGGAGCTGTTTTTT.

Only a few counts were recorded for this clone. The chain carries TRBV28 and TRBJ1-6, with 8 bases aligning to TRBD1. The CDR3 is 16 amino acids. Germline CDR1 and CDR2: MDHEN and SYDVKM. J gave up 0 bases and V 7 bases, and 5 bases lay outside the gene matches. The CDR3 DNA sequence: TGTGCCAGCATACAGGGGGGGGGCTCCTATAATTCACCCCTCCACTTT. This sequence encodes CASIQGGGSYNSPLHF.